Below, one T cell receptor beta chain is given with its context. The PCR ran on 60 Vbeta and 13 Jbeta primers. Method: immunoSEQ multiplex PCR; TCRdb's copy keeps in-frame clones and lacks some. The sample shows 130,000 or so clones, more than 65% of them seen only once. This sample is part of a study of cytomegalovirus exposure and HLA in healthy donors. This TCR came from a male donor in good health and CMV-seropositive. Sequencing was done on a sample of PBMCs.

The CDR3 region is CARSLGRGSYEQYF. The CDR3, as DNA: TGTGCCAGAAGCTTAGGTCGGGGTTCCTACGAGCAGTACTTC. The J gene is TRBJ2-7, the V gene TRBV7-5; the table's D gene call, TRBD2, was not cross checked with the DNA. TRBV7-5 is tagged as a pseudogene. CDR3 length: 14 amino acids.